The 28 T cell receptor beta chains given below trace back to one sample, sequenced in a study of CD8 T cells in Susac syndrome. RNA, at about 0.45 to 1 ug, was reverse transcribed with random hexamers. TCRdb reprocessed the immunoSEQ multiplex PCR reads with MiXCR, giving one entry per CDR3 protein. The top ten clones hold approximately 0.099% of a sample with roughly 180,000 distinct CDR3 sequences, about 94% of them seen once. The material sequenced was CD4+ T cells from PBMCs. Receptors were obtained from a human donor with Susac syndrome.

J is TRBJ2-3 and V is TRBV14; D not certain. This CDR3 region has 15 residues. The germline V and J ends were trimmed by 4 bases and 4 bases, with 15 bases remaining between them. Per germline, CDR1 SGHDN and CDR2 FVKESK. CDR3 in DNA: TGTGCCAGCAGCCTCCGGGTCTTATCCCCAGATACGCAGTATTTT. Translating it yields CASSLRVLSPDTQYF. Full variable domain (remainder filled in from reference TRBV14 and TRBJ2-3): EAGVTQFPSHSVIEKGQTVTLRCDPISGHDNLYWYRRVMGKEIKFLLHFVKESKQDESGMPNNRFLAERTGGTYSTLKVQPAELEDSGVYFCASSLRVLSPDTQYFGPGTRLTVL.

The rearrangement uses TRBV20-1 and TRBJ1-5; 8 bases agree with TRBD1. The CDR3 totals 18 residues. J was trimmed by 0 bases and V by 1 base; bases with no gene match: 11. The germline gives CDR1 DFQATT, CDR2 SNEGSKA (reference sequence). The CDR3 here is CSARGPGQELGSNQPQHF. As DNA, the CDR3 is TGCAGTGCTAGAGGTCCGGGACAGGAGTTAGGTAGCAATCAGCCCCAGCATTTT.

The chain carries TRBV7-9 and TRBJ1-1; D is possibly TRBD1 (5 bases). Between the trimmed V and J ends, which lost 11 bases and 1 base, there was a span of 11 bases. The CDR3 length is 12 residues. Germline assignment: CDR1 SEHNR and CDR2 FQNEAQ (reference sequence). The CDR3 sequence: CAGTGRNTEAFF. The CDR3 region has the DNA TGTGCCGGGACTGGGAGGAACACTGAAGCTTTCTTT. Full variable domain (missing parts from reference TRBV7-9 and TRBJ1-1): DTGVSQNPRHKITKRGQNVTFRCDPISEHNRLYWYRQTLGQGPEFLTYFQNEAQLEKSRLLSDRFSAERPKGSFSTLEIQRTEQGDSAMYLCAGTGRNTEAFFGQGTRLTVV.

The V gene is TRBV7-8, the J gene TRBJ2-5, with 10 bases fitting TRBD1. V lost 6 bases, J lost 2 bases, and 9 bases stayed unmatched. CDR1 and CDR2 (germline): SGHVS, FQNEAQ. This CDR3 contains 16 residues. The CDR3 coding sequence is TGTGCCAGCAGATACTCCCGGGACAGGGGACAAGAGACCCAGTACTTC. Residues: CASRYSRDRGQETQYF. Using reference TRBV7-8 and TRBJ2-5 for the parts outside the CDR3, the full variable domain is GAGVSQSPRYKVAKRGQDVALRCDPISGHVSLFWYQQALGQGPEFLTYFQNEAQLDKSGLPSDRFFAERPEGSVSTLKIQRTQQEDSAVYLCASRYSRDRGQETQYFGPGTRLLVL.

The chain recombines TRBV5-1 with TRBJ1-6; D is uncertain. CDR3 size: 15 residues. V lost 4 bases and J 1 base, leaving 9 bases between the germline ends. Germline V gene data show CDR1 as SGHRS and CDR2 as YFSETQ. The CDR3 coding sequence is TGCGCCAGCAGCGACACAGATTCCTATAATTCACCCCTCCACTTT. Translated: CASSDTDSYNSPLHF.

This chain connects TRBV7-2 to TRBJ1-1; D is undetermined. V was pared by 0 bases and J by 3 bases, with 14 bases between. Germline lookup yields CDR1 SGHTA and CDR2 FQGNSA. The CDR3 runs 16 residues. CDR3 loop: CASSLASDGGYTEAFF. The DNA for the CDR3 is TGTGCCAGCAGCTTAGCGTCGGATGGAGGTTACACTGAAGCTTTCTTT.

The V call is TRBV7-8, the J call TRBJ2-1; D not certain. Trimming stripped 5 bases from V and 6 bases from J, with 11 bases between. The CDR3 sequence is 13 residues long. Germline loops: CDR1 SGHVS, CDR2 FQNEAQ. In nucleotides, the CDR3 is TGTGCCAGCAGCCTTACCCGGCTCAATGAGCAGTTCTTC. This translates into CASSLTRLNEQFF. The whole variable domain, filled in from reference TRBV7-8 and TRBJ2-1, reads GAGVSQSPRYKVAKRGQDVALRCDPISGHVSLFWYQQALGQGPEFLTYFQNEAQLDKSGLPSDRFFAERPEGSVSTLKIQRTQQEDSAVYLCASSLTRLNEQFFGPGTRLTVL.

The V and J genes are TRBV29-1 and TRBJ2-5; 9 bases fit TRBD1. Germline assignment: CDR1 SQVTM and CDR2 ANQGSEA. The CDR3 has 14 amino acids. Trimming took 3 bases from V and 4 from J; bases not matched to a gene: 6. The CDR3 DNA reads as TGCAGCGTTGAGCGGGACAGGGTAGGAGAGACCCAGTACTTC. It encodes CSVERDRVGETQYF.

The chain carries TRBV20-1 and TRBJ2-6; TRBD2 matches 9 bases. The CDR3 is 17 residues long. Germline-derived CDR1 and CDR2 are DFQATT and SNEGSKA (reference sequence). V lost 3 bases, J lost 1 base, and 7 bases stayed unmatched. CDR3 in DNA: TGCAGTGCTAGTCTGCGGAGCGGGAGGTCTGGGGCCAACGTCCTGACTTTC. Encoded protein: CSASLRSGRSGANVLTF.

V and J are TRBV6-2 or TRBV6-3 and TRBJ2-7, with TRBD2 as a possible D gene (5 bases). From germline, CDR1 is MNHEY and CDR2 SVGEGT. The ends were cut back, 5 bases at V and 5 bases at J, with 13 bases in the middle. The CDR3 is 13 amino acids. As DNA, the CDR3 is TGTGCCAGCAGTCTTAGCGCGCAGGACGAGCAGTACTTC. Translated, it gives CASSLSAQDEQYF.

This chain uses TRBV20-1 with TRBJ1-4, with 9 nucleotides matching TRBD1. The J segment lost 8 bases and the V segment lost 3 bases, leaving 10 bases of the junction unmatched. The germline gives CDR1 DFQATT, CDR2 SNEGSKA (reference sequence). The CDR3 covers 15 residues. CDR3 region: CSARRDRDNEEKLFF. CDR3 DNA: TGCAGTGCTAGGAGGGACAGGGATAACGAGGAAAAACTGTTTTTT.

This clonotype was counted a few times. The chain uses TRBV11-2 and TRBJ2-3; 9 bases map to TRBD1. Germline-derived CDR1 and CDR2 are SGHAT and FQNNGV. J was trimmed by 2 bases and V by 6 bases; bases with no gene match: 6. There are 15 residues in the CDR3. Here the CDR3 DNA reads TGTGCCAGCAGTCGGACAGGGGTGCTCACAGATACGCAGTATTTT. Its translation: CASSRTGVLTDTQYF.

This clonotype was seen just once. The CDR3 nucleotides are TGCAGTGCTATAGGGAGGGCTCGCGCAGCCGATACGCAGTATTTT. Protein sequence: CSAIGRARAADTQYF. The gene calls are TRBV20-1 and TRBJ2-3; 7 positions agree with TRBD2. Germline CDR1 and CDR2: DFQATT and SNEGSKA (reference sequence). The CDR3 totals 15 residues. Germline trimming cut 4 bases from V and 6 bases from J; bases unmatched to any gene: 13.

The chain recombines TRBV24-1 with TRBJ2-7; 7 bases line up with TRBD1. This CDR3 is 15 amino acids long. Germline V gene data show CDR1 as KGHDR and CDR2 as SFDVKD. V shed 3 bases, J shed 0 bases, and the junction held 4 bases outside the gene matches. As DNA, the CDR3 is TGTGCCACCAGTGATCCCGGGACAGCCTCCTACGAGCAGTACTTC. Protein sequence: CATSDPGTASYEQYF.

The CDR3 reads CASSDRRGANVLTF. Here the CDR3 DNA reads TGTGCCAGCAGCGACCGGCGGGGGGCCAACGTCCTGACTTTC. V usage is TRBV2 and J usage is TRBJ2-6, with unresolved D. This CDR3 spans 14 amino acids. From germline, CDR1 is SNHLY and CDR2 FYNNEI. Trimming shortened V by 6 bases and J by 4 bases, and 10 bases separated the two germline ends.

The chain links TRBV7-8 to TRBJ2-2; D is perhaps TRBD2 (5 bases). The CDR3 totals 14 residues. Trimming took 4 bases from V and 1 from J, leaving 7 bases between them. Germline CDR1 and CDR2: SGHVS and FQNEAQ. CDR3 DNA: TGTGCCAGCAGCTACCGGGAGAACACCGGGGAGCTGTTTTTT. It translates to CASSYRENTGELFF.

The chain links TRBV6-2 or TRBV6-3 to TRBJ2-6, with a weak D call TRBD1 (5 bases). V was trimmed by 2 bases and J by 0 bases, leaving 14 bases between them. Germline V gene lookup returns CDR1 MNHEY and CDR2 SVGEGT. The length of the CDR3 is 18 residues. The CDR3 region has the DNA TGTGCCAGCAGTTACCCATCCGACAGCTACTCTGGGGCCAACGTCCTGACTTTC. Translating it yields CASSYPSDSYSGANVLTF.

The table lists this clonotype with a count of one. The rearrangement joins TRBV29-1 to TRBJ1-2; D possibly corresponds to TRBD1 (5 bases). The CDR3 runs 13 residues. Trimming left V 7 bases short and J 5 bases short, with 17 bases between. CDR1 SQVTM and CDR2 ANQGSEA come from the germline V gene. The CDR3 region is CSAWSPGGYGYTF. CDR3 DNA: TGCAGCGCTTGGTCCCCGGGGGGGTATGGCTACACCTTC. The complete variable domain, with remaining parts taken from reference TRBV29-1 and TRBJ1-2, reads SAVISQKPSRDICQRGTSLTIQCQVDSQVTMMFWYRQQPGQSLTLIATANQGSEATYESGFVIDKFPISRPNLTFSTLTVSNMSPEDSSIYLCSAWSPGGYGYTFGSGTRLTVV.

This chain joins TRBV7-2 and TRBJ2-1; D is unclear. V lost 1 base and J lost 8, with 6 bases in between. Germline V gene sequence: CDR1 SGHTA, CDR2 FQGNSA. The CDR3 runs 12 residues. Here the CDR3 reads CASSLDLDEQFF. For the CDR3, the DNA is TGTGCCAGCAGCTTAGATCTCGATGAGCAGTTCTTC.

The chain links TRBV10-3 to TRBJ2-7; 12 bases fit TRBD2. V lost 6 bases to trimming and J lost 1 base; unmatched junction nucleotides: 10. Germline loops: CDR1 ENHRY, CDR2 SYGVKD. The CDR3 spans 17 residues. CDR3 sequence (DNA): TGTGCCATCAGATACCGGACTAGCGGGAACCTATCCTACGAGCAGTACTTC. As protein: CAIRYRTSGNLSYEQYF.

This clonotype was recorded once. The chain recombines TRBV7-2 with TRBJ2-1, with D possibly TRBD1 on 5 matching bases. This CDR3 spans 15 amino acids. From germline, CDR1 is SGHTA and CDR2 FQGNSA. V lost 1 base and J lost 3, with 10 bases in between. CDR3 sequence (DNA): TGTGCCAGCAGCTTAGTTACAGGATTCTACAATGAGCAGTTCTTC. Translating it yields CASSLVTGFYNEQFF.

As regards this clonotype: One junction end does not reproduce the germline sequence, and a read error may be involved. The V call is TRBV4-1, the J call TRBJ2-3, with a weak D call TRBD1 (5 bases). Germline V gives CDR1 MGHRA, CDR2 YSYEKL. This CDR3 is built from 14 residues. The CDR3 loop reads CASSQRGSTDTQYF. In nucleotides, the CDR3 is TGTGCCAGCAGCCAAAGGGGTAGCACAGATACGCAGTATTTT.

This chain uses TRBV11-2 with TRBJ2-1; 7 bases align to TRBD2. The V and J ends lost 3 bases and 8 bases, in that order; junction bases with no gene match: 7. The CDR3 runs 14 residues. Germline CDR1 SGHAT, CDR2 FQNNGV. This CDR3 reads CASSFKTSMDEQFF. For the CDR3, the DNA is TGTGCCAGCAGCTTCAAGACTAGCATGGATGAGCAGTTCTTC.

The chain carries TRBV7-2 and TRBJ2-7; 8 positions agree with TRBD2. With 0 bases clipped from V and 2 bases from J, the junction kept 3 bases outside the gene matches. The CDR3 contains 15 residues. Looked up from germline, CDR1 is SGHTA and CDR2 is FQGNSA. CDR3 in amino acids: CASSLAAGETYEQYF. CDR3 DNA sequence: TGTGCCAGCAGCTTAGCAGCGGGAGAGACCTACGAGCAGTACTTC.

This chain joins TRBV12-3 or TRBV12-4 and TRBJ2-6, with TRBD1 identical over 10 bases. This CDR3 comprises 19 residues. V lost 5 bases, J lost 0 bases, and 10 bases stayed unmatched. CDR3 DNA sequence: TGTGCCAGCAGTACCTCCGGGACAGGGGCTTACTCTGGGGCCAACGTCCTGACTTTC. Amino acid sequence: CASSTSGTGAYSGANVLTF.

The chain combines TRBV25-1 with TRBJ2-1, with D tentatively TRBD1 (5 bases). The CDR3 runs to 12 residues. Germline CDR1 and CDR2: MGHDK and SYGVNS. With 6 bases removed from V and 8 bases from J, the gap between germline ends came to 11 bases. Here the CDR3 reads CASSDSWDEQFF. The DNA for the CDR3 is TGTGCCAGCAGCGACAGTTGGGATGAGCAGTTCTTC.

The chain is built from TRBV5-1 and TRBJ2-1; weak D call: TRBD2 (5 bases). CDR3 length: 14 amino acids. V was clipped by 4 bases and J by 9 bases, with 17 bases between them. In germline, CDR1 is SGHRS, CDR2 YFSETQ. CDR3 sequence reads: CASSPTLSVSEQFF. The CDR3 DNA reads TGCGCCAGCAGCCCGACCCTTAGCGTGAGTGAGCAGTTCTTC.

The chain carries TRBV7-8 and TRBJ2-4; unclear D gene. CDR3 size: 15 residues. V shed 1 base and J shed 2 bases, with 9 bases lying between them. Germline V gene sequence: CDR1 SGHVS, CDR2 FQNEAQ. The CDR3 is CASSLGAGTKNIQYF. For the CDR3, the DNA is TGTGCCAGCAGCTTAGGGGCCGGAACCAAAAACATTCAGTACTTC.